This paragraph reports one T cell receptor beta chain. In the same sample, other DNA sequences code for this CDR3. This record belongs to a study of blood T cell repertoires in COVID-19. On the study more broadly: Samples taken during acute and convalescent COVID-19 were collected in the United States, Italy and Spain. PBMCs, B-cell-depleted T cells, or T cells provided the cDNA or gDNA that made up the material.

Generated by immunoSEQ multiplex PCR, the TCRdb table keeps only in-frame clones and is missing some. This repertoire shows around 40,000 clones, 75% to 95% found once; its top ten account for 4.5% to 7%. The CDR3 has 11 amino acids. Germline CDR1 reads GTSNPN; CDR2 reads SVGIG (reference sequence). V was shortened by 5 bases and J by 5 bases, with 9 bases between the two germline ends. The sample taken for sequencing was peripheral blood. The TCR was taken from a woman at least 80 years old with acute or convalescent COVID-19. The V gene is TRBV30, the J gene TRBJ1-1; D is possibly TRBD1 (6 bases). The CDR3 sequence: CAWARGTEAFF. The CDR3 nucleotides are TGTGCCTGGGCCAGGGGTACTGAAGCTTTCTTT.